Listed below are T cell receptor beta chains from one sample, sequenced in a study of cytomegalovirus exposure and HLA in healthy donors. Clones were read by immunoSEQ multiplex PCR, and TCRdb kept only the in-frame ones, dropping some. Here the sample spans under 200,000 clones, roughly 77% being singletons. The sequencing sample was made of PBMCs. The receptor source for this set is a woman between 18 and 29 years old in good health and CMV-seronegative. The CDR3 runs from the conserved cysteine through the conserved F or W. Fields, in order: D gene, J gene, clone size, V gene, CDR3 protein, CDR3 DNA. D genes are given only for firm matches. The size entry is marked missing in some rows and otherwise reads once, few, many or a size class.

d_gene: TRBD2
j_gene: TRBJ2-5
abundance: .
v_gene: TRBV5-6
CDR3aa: CASTSGGLRTQYF
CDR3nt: TGTGCCAGCACCTCGGGGGGTCTGAGGACCCAGTACTTC

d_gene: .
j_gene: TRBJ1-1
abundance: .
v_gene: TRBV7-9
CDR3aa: CSSSLFPGQYNFEAFF
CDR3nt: TGTTCCAGCAGCTTATTTCCGGGACAATACAATTTTGAAGCTTTCTTT

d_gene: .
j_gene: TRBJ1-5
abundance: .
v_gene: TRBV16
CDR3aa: CASSQFQGGQPQHF
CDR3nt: TGTGCCAGCAGCCAATTCCAGGGTGGTCAGCCCCAGCATTTT

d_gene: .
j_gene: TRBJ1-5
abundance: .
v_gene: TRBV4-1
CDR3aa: CASSPTGDNQPQHF
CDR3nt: TGCGCCAGCAGCCCGACAGGAGACAATCAGCCCCAGCATTTT

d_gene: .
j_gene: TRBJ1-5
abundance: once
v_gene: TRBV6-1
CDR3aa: CASSGRTQTGFNQPQHF
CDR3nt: TGTGCCAGCAGTGGAAGGACCCAGACAGGTTTCAATCAGCCCCAGCATTTT

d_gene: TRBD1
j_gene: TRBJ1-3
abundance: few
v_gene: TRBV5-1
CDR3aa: CASSWTGVPGNTIYF
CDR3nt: TGCGCCAGCAGCTGGACAGGGGTCCCTGGAAACACCATATATTTT

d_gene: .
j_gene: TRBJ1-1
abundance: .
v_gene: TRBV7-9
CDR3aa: CASRQGLGEAFF
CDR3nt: TGTGCCAGCAGACAGGGCCTAGGTGAAGCTTTCTTT

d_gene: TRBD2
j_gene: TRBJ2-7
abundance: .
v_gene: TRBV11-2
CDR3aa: CASSLTGGNSYEQYF
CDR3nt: TGTGCCAGCAGCTTAACGGGAGGAAACTCCTACGAGCAGTACTTC

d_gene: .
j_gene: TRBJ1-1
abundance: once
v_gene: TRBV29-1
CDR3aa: CSVEDRGVKRTEAFF
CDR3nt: TGCAGCGTTGAAGATCGGGGGGTCAAGAGGACTGAAGCTTTCTTT

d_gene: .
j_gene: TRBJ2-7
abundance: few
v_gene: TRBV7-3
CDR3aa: CASSLQVSYEQYF
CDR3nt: TGTGCCAGCAGCTTACAGGTCTCCTACGAGCAGTACTTC

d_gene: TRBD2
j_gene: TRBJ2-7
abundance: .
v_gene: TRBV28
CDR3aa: CASSTLAGGPLDEQYF
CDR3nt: TGTGCCAGCAGTACCTTAGCGGGAGGGCCTCTCGACGAGCAGTACTTC

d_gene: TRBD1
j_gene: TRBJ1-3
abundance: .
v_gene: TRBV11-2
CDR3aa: CASSPGTGLGGNTIYF
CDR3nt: TGTGCCAGCAGCCCTGGGACAGGGTTGGGGGGAAACACCATATATTTT

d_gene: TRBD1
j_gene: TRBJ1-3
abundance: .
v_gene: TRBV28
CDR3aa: CASSWQGGSGNTIYF
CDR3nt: TGTGCCAGCAGCTGGCAGGGGGGCTCTGGAAACACCATATATTTT

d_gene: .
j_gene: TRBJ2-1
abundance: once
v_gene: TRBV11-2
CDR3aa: CASSALEPEQFF
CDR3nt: TGTGCCAGCAGCGCATTAGAGCCTGAGCAGTTCTTC

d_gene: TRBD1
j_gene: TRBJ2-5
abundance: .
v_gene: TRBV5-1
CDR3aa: CASSQGQGMAETQYF
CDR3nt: TGCGCCAGCAGCCAGGGACAGGGTATGGCAGAGACCCAGTACTTC

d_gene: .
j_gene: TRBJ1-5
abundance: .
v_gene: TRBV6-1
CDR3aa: CASSGRAQGKGSNQPQHF
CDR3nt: TGTGCCAGCAGTGGGAGGGCCCAGGGCAAGGGGAGCAATCAGCCCCAGCATTTT

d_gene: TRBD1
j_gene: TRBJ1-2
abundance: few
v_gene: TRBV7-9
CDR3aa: CASSLGGQGLGYTF
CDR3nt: TGTGCCAGCAGCTTAGGGGGACAGGGTCTCGGCTACACCTTC

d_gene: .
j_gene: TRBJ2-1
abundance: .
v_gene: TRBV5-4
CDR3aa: CASRTSGSPYNEQFF
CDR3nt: TGTGCCAGCCGGACGAGCGGTTCCCCCTACAATGAGCAGTTCTTC

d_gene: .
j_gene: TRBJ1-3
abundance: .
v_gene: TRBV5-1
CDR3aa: CASSLDQGTGNTIYF
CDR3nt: TGCGCCAGCAGCTTGGATCAGGGGACGGGAAACACCATATATTTT

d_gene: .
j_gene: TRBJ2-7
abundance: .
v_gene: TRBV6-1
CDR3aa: CASSNRRNYEQYF
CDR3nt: TGTGCCAGCAGTAACCGGAGGAACTACGAGCAGTACTTC